This entry is about one T cell receptor beta chain. How the authors handled the data: By means of reference gene primer amplification, nucleated cell counts were estimated. TCRdb keeps only in-frame clones here, not all; method: immunoSEQ multiplex PCR. The V and J calls and clone size were taken over from that table, and D and trimming were inferred from the DNA. Seen here are hundreds of thousands of clones, around four fifths observed once, and the top ten hold roughly 20%. The data were obtained in a study of blood T cell repertoires in COVID-19. Study-level background: The United States, Italy and Spain provided the acute and convalescent COVID-19 samples. The cDNA or gDNA used as material had been derived from T cells, B-cell-depleted T cells, or PBMCs.

V lost 5 bases, J lost 6 bases, and 20 bases lay in between. The CDR3 totals 17 residues. Germline CDR1 is MGHRA and CDR2 is YSYEKL. Sequenced material: peripheral blood. This TCR was recovered from a woman older than 75 with active or convalescent COVID-19. The gene calls are TRBV4-1 and TRBJ1-6, with no clear D. CDR3 residues: CASSTEKVPGSNSPLHF. The DNA for the CDR3 is TGCGCCAGCAGCACAGAGAAGGTCCCTGGTAGTAATTCACCCCTCCACTTT.